The entry below describes one TCR beta chain. Its antigen is still unknown. Clones were sequenced by immunoSEQ multiplex PCR, and TCRdb holds only the in-frame ones, with some missing. Of about 73,000 clones listed, over 75% are singletons. CD4+ T cells, purified by negative selection, averaged approximately 98% purity. This sample was taken from a study of T cell repertoires and HLA-DP antigens. V was shortened by 5 bases and J by 7 bases, with 17 bases between the two germline ends. The germline CDR1 and CDR2 sequences are LNHDA and SQIVND (reference sequence). This CDR3 spans 14 amino acids. The rearrangement uses TRBV19 and TRBJ1-2; D is unclear. This sequence was found in a man aged 60 to 69 in good health and CMV-seronegative. The sample taken for sequencing was CD4+ T cells from PBMCs. DNA for the CDR3: TGTGCCAGTAGTCAAGGGCAGGTCGGGGTTGGCTACACCTTC. As protein: CASSQGQVGVGYTF.